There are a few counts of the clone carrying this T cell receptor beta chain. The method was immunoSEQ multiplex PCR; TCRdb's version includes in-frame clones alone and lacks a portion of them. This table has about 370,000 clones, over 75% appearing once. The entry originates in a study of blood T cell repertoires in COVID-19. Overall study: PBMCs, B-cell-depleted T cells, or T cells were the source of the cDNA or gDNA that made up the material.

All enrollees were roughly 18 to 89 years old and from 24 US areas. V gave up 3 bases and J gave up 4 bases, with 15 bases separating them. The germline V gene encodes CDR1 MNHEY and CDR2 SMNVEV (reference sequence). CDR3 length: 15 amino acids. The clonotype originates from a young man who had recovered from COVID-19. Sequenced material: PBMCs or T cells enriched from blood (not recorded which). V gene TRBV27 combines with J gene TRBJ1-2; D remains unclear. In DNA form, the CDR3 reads TGTGCCAGCAGTTTTCGCCGTGGAGAGGTCTATGGCTACACCTTC. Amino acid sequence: CASSFRRGEVYGYTF.